These T cell receptor beta chains were read from a single sample in a study of cytomegalovirus exposure and HLA in healthy donors. Only in-frame clones appear in the TCRdb table, and some are missing; sequencing was by immunoSEQ multiplex PCR. The profile shows 90,000 to 150,000 clones, about 85% of them singletons. The sequencing sample was made of PBMCs. Every receptor here comes from a man aged 50-60 years in good health and CMV-seronegative. The CDR3 runs from the conserved cysteine through the conserved F or W. Fields, in order: J gene, V gene, D gene, clone size, CDR3 DNA, CDR3 protein. A D gene is named only where the DNA matches it firmly. Not every row has a clone size; where given, it reads once, few, many or a size class.

j_call: TRBJ2-7; v_call: TRBV11-2; d_call: TRBD1; clone_size: NA; cdr3_nt: TGTGCCAGCAGCAAGGGACAGGGACCGTACTTC; cdr3_aa: CASSKGQGPYF
j_call: TRBJ2-5; v_call: TRBV5-6; d_call: TRBD2; clone_size: NA; cdr3_nt: TGTGCCAGCAGCTTCGCGGGACTAGCGGCCGGGACCCAGTACTTC; cdr3_aa: CASSFAGLAAGTQYF
j_call: TRBJ2-1; v_call: TRBV12-2; d_call: NA; clone_size: NA; cdr3_nt: TGTGCAAGTCGCTCCTATGGGGGACTAGCTTACAATGAGCAGTTCTTC; cdr3_aa: CASRSYGGLAYNEQFF
j_call: TRBJ2-5; v_call: TRBV5-4; d_call: NA; clone_size: NA; cdr3_nt: TGTGCCAGCAGCTTGGCGGATCTGGAGGAGACCCAGTACTTC; cdr3_aa: CASSLADLEETQYF
j_call: TRBJ1-2; v_call: TRBV7-2; d_call: NA; clone_size: NA; cdr3_nt: TGTGCCAGCAGCTCCTCGGGGGGAACAGGTAGCTATGGCTACACCTTC; cdr3_aa: CASSSSGGTGSYGYTF
j_call: TRBJ1-2; v_call: TRBV18; d_call: NA; clone_size: NA; cdr3_nt: TGTGCCAGCTCACCCCTTAACAGGGCCCTTGAGGACGGCTACACCTTC; cdr3_aa: CASSPLNRALEDGYTF
j_call: TRBJ2-5; v_call: TRBV29-1; d_call: NA; clone_size: NA; cdr3_nt: TGCAGCGTTCGCCCTAGGTTTGGAGAGACCCAGTACTTC; cdr3_aa: CSVRPRFGETQYF
j_call: TRBJ1-1; v_call: TRBV10-3; d_call: NA; clone_size: NA; cdr3_nt: TGTGCCATCAAGGACGGGGAGTTACGAAACACTGAAGCTTTCTTT; cdr3_aa: CAIKDGELRNTEAFF
j_call: TRBJ2-3; v_call: TRBV27; d_call: TRBD1; clone_size: NA; cdr3_nt: TGTGCCAGCAGTTTTTCAGGGGGCTATAGCACAGATACGCAGTATTTT; cdr3_aa: CASSFSGGYSTDTQYF
j_call: TRBJ2-2; v_call: TRBV7-3; d_call: NA; clone_size: NA; cdr3_nt: TGTGCCAGCAGTCCCTCCCTCGGGTCCGGGGAGCTGTTTTTT; cdr3_aa: CASSPSLGSGELFF
j_call: TRBJ1-2; v_call: TRBV7-9; d_call: NA; clone_size: once; cdr3_nt: TGTGCCAGCAGCTTAGCGTTTTCAGGGACTTCCACCCGCGGCTACACCTTC; cdr3_aa: CASSLAFSGTSTRGYTF
j_call: TRBJ2-1; v_call: TRBV5-1; d_call: TRBD2; clone_size: NA; cdr3_nt: TGCGCCAGCCAAAGACTAGCGGGAGACAATGAGCAGTTCTTC; cdr3_aa: CASQRLAGDNEQFF
j_call: TRBJ2-2; v_call: TRBV7-7; d_call: TRBD2; clone_size: NA; cdr3_nt: TGTGCTAGCAATCCGAGCGGGGAGACCGGGGAGCTGTTTTTT; cdr3_aa: CASNPSGETGELFF
j_call: TRBJ2-5; v_call: TRBV5-1; d_call: NA; clone_size: NA; cdr3_nt: TGCGCCAGCAGCTTGGCTCAAGAGACCCAGTACTTC; cdr3_aa: CASSLAQETQYF
j_call: TRBJ2-3; v_call: TRBV19; d_call: TRBD2; clone_size: NA; cdr3_nt: TGTGCCACATCTAGCGGGGGCACAGATACGCAGTATTTT; cdr3_aa: CATSSGGTDTQYF
j_call: TRBJ1-2; v_call: TRBV27; d_call: TRBD1; clone_size: NA; cdr3_nt: TGTGCCAGCAGTTTACAGGCAGGGGGGCACTATGGCTACACCTTC; cdr3_aa: CASSLQAGGHYGYTF
j_call: TRBJ1-2; v_call: TRBV7-2; d_call: TRBD1; clone_size: NA; cdr3_nt: TGTGCCAGCAGCGCCCGACAGGGAACGAGCTACACCTTC; cdr3_aa: CASSARQGTSYTF
j_call: TRBJ2-3; v_call: TRBV5-4; d_call: TRBD2; clone_size: NA; cdr3_nt: TGTGCCACTCGGACTAGCGGGGGGGCCCCGGATACGCAGTATTTT; cdr3_aa: CATRTSGGAPDTQYF
j_call: TRBJ1-5; v_call: TRBV28; d_call: NA; clone_size: NA; cdr3_nt: TGTGCCGGGGGGGCAGACCATAGCAATCAGCCCCAGCATTTT; cdr3_aa: CAGGADHSNQPQHF
j_call: TRBJ2-5; v_call: TRBV29-1; d_call: TRBD1; clone_size: NA; cdr3_nt: TGCAGCGTTGAAAGGGGGACAGATCAAGAGACCCAGTACTTC; cdr3_aa: CSVERGTDQETQYF
j_call: TRBJ1-1; v_call: TRBV7-9; d_call: NA; clone_size: NA; cdr3_nt: TGTGCCAGCAGCAATAGTTACTCAGGGGCAGAAGCTTTCTTT; cdr3_aa: CASSNSYSGAEAFF
j_call: TRBJ2-7; v_call: TRBV29-1; d_call: TRBD2; clone_size: NA; cdr3_nt: TGCAGCGTTGGGGGACTAGCGGGAGGATTGCGTTCCTACGAGCAGTACTTC; cdr3_aa: CSVGGLAGGLRSYEQYF